Each of the 20 T cell receptor beta chains below was sequenced from the same sample in a study of T cells in Graves' hyperthyroidism and ophthalmopathy (dated by TCRdb to the late 2010s). Preparation of the library involved multiplex PCR. The listed sequencing device is Illumina HiSeq 2000. TCR beta CDR3 regions were amplified from RNA transcripts. The first round of RT-PCR for the TCR CDR3 was performed with the HTBI primer set and the Qiagen OneStep RT-PCR kit. TCRdb reworked the public reads: Q25 trimming with fastp, MiXCR clone assembly, productive beta chains retained. Rows matching on CDR3 protein sequence are summarized as one entry with the most common DNA and genes. For this sample there are around 300,000 distinct CDR3 sequences; 10% to 15% appear just once. The ten largest clones represent 7.5% to 8% of the sample. Sequenced material: blood. The origin of the receptors is a woman in her twenties or thirties with Graves' hyperthyroidism that later progressed to Graves' ophthalmopathy.

About this clonotype: A much larger clone differs by one base, so this may be a read error. This chain joins TRBV5-1 and TRBJ2-1, with D perhaps matching TRBD1 (6 bases). Germline V gene lookup returns CDR1 SGHRS and CDR2 YFSETQ. Between the trimmed V and J ends, which lost 0 bases and 9 bases, there was a span of 16 bases. There are 15 residues in the CDR3. The CDR3 spells CASSLVLGGESEQFF. In DNA, the CDR3 is TGCGCCAGCAGCTTGGTACTAGGGGGAGAGAGTGAGCAGTTCTTC. Full variable domain (remainder filled in from reference TRBV5-1 and TRBJ2-1): KAGVTQTPRYLIKTRGQQVTLSCSPISGHRSVSWYQQTPGQGLQFLFEYFSETQRNKGNFPGRFSGRQFSNSRSEMNVSTLELGDSALYLCASSLVLGGESEQFFGPGTRLTVL.

The genes are TRBV6-4 and TRBJ2-5; D might be TRBD2 (6 bases). The CDR3 spans 16 residues. Trimming took 5 bases from V and 7 from J, leaving 23 bases between them. Per the germline V gene, CDR1 is MRHNA and CDR2 is SNTAGT. The CDR3 coding sequence is TGTGCCAGCAGTCCCCAAATAGCGGACCCCATAGGGACCCAGTACTTC. It codes for CASSPQIADPIGTQYF.

The chain is built from TRBV5-6 and TRBJ2-2, with D tentatively TRBD1 (6 bases). With 0 bases removed from V and 10 bases from J, the gap between germline ends came to 7 bases. The germline V gene has CDR1 SGHDT and CDR2 YYEEEE. This CDR3 contains 12 residues. CDR3 DNA sequence: TGTGCCAGCAGCTTGGGGGGGCCGGAGCTGTTTTTT. Encoded protein: CASSLGGPELFF. Together with reference TRBV5-6 and TRBJ2-2, the CDR3 gives the full variable domain: DAGVTQSPTHLIKTRGQQVTLRCSPKSGHDTVSWYQQALGQGPQFIFQYYEEEERQRGNFPDRFSGHQFPNYSSELNVNALLLGDSALYLCASSLGGPELFFGEGSRLTVL.

V is TRBV4-2 and J is TRBJ2-7; TRBD2 is a possible D gene (6 bases). The CDR3 spans 12 residues. CDR1 and CDR2 from the germline V gene are LGHNA and YNFKEQ. CDR3 bases: TGTGCGCGGGACTCCCGCTCCTACGAGCAGTACTTC. Protein product: CARDSRSYEQYF.

A note on this clonotype: As the CDR3 is not closed by the conserved phenylalanine or tryptophan, this likely results from a read error. The chain carries TRBV7-8 and TRBJ2-1, with 9 bases matching TRBD1. The V gene's germline CDR1 is SGHVS and CDR2 FQNEAQ. Unmatched junction bases numbered 12, after V lost 3 bases and J lost 6 bases. This CDR3 has 17 residues. The CDR3 is CASSFDHRDRDSNEQFL. CDR3 sequence (DNA): TGTGCCAGCAGCTTTGACCACCGGGACAGGGATTCCAATGAGCAGTTCCTC.

This clonotype was seen more than once but under ten times. V usage is TRBV11-1 and J usage is TRBJ2-5, with a tentative D call TRBD2 (7 bases). The germline CDR1 and CDR2 sequences are SGHAT and FQDESV (reference sequence). Trimming took 2 bases from V and 2 from J, leaving 18 bases between them. This CDR3 spans 17 amino acids. CDR3: CASSLNRGGAAQETQYF. The CDR3 DNA reads as TGTGCCAGCAGCTTAAATAGGGGGGGAGCGGCGCAAGAGACCCAGTACTTC.

The rearrangement uses TRBV6-6 and TRBJ1-1; D gene uncertain. Trimming removed 1 base at V and 8 bases at J, with 5 bases between. Germline V lookup: CDR1 MNHNY, CDR2 SVGAGI (reference sequence). The CDR3 loop spans 11 amino acids. CDR3: CASSYLGEAFF. The DNA of the CDR3 is TGTGCCAGCAGTTACTTGGGGGAAGCTTTCTTT.

This clonotype was recorded at least ten times. The V call is TRBV5-5, the J call TRBJ2-3; no firm D call. V shed 0 bases and J shed 1 base, with 9 bases lying between them. Germline CDR1 is SGHKS and CDR2 is YYEKEE (reference sequence). This CDR3 contains 15 residues. CDR3 coding DNA: TGTGCCAGCAGCTTGGTGGGTTCCCGCACAGATACGCAGTATTTT. This encodes CASSLVGSRTDTQYF.

This clonotype has ten or more counts. This chain connects TRBV18 to TRBJ2-3; no clear D gene. Trimming cost V 3 bases and J 1 base, with 11 bases left between them. The CDR3 contains 15 residues. Germline V gene lookup returns CDR1 KGHSH and CDR2 LQKENI. The CDR3 here is CASSPIRGGTDTQYF. The CDR3 DNA sequence: TGTGCCAGCTCACCTATCCGTGGTGGCACAGATACGCAGTATTTT.

This clonotype was counted many times. V and J are TRBV7-2 and TRBJ2-1, with D possibly TRBD2 on 5 matching bases. Trimming shortened V by 0 bases and J by 4 bases, and 16 bases separated the two germline ends. This CDR3 is built from 17 residues. Germline V CDR1 and CDR2: SGHTA, FQGNSA. The CDR3 DNA reads TGTGCCAGCAGCTTAGCTGGCCTCGGTAGCGTATACAATGAGCAGTTCTTC. The encoded protein is CASSLAGLGSVYNEQFF.

The sample holds many counts of this clonotype. V and J are TRBV7-2 and TRBJ2-1; TRBD2 matches at 10 bases. CDR3 length: 16 amino acids. Germline CDR1 and CDR2: SGHTA and FQGNSA. V was pared by 4 bases and J by 8 bases, with 11 bases of the junction left unmatched. CDR3 sequence: CASSWGVASGRDEQFF. The CDR3 coding sequence is TGTGCCAGCAGCTGGGGTGTTGCTAGCGGGAGAGATGAGCAGTTCTTC.

This clonotype was found many times. J is TRBJ1-1 and V is TRBV2, with TRBD1 matching 8 bases. V was clipped by 3 bases and J by 1 base; unmatched bases: 7. Germline values: CDR1 SNHLY, CDR2 FYNNEI. The CDR3 is 16 residues long. The chain's CDR3 is CASSDKTGASNTEAFF. Here the CDR3 DNA reads TGTGCCAGCAGTGATAAGACAGGGGCTTCGAACACTGAAGCTTTCTTT.

This clonotype was picked up a small number of times. The chain links TRBV19 to TRBJ2-1; 10 nucleotides align to TRBD2. Per germline, CDR1 LNHDA and CDR2 SQIVND (reference sequence). V lost 3 bases, J lost 7 bases, and 3 bases stayed unmatched. This CDR3 is 14 amino acids long. In DNA, the CDR3 is TGTGCCAGTAGTATCGCTAGCGGGAGAAATGAGCAGTTCTTC. This translates into CASSIASGRNEQFF.

In this sample, this clonotype turned up a few times. The chain joins TRBV7-2 to TRBJ2-7; 10 nucleotides agree with TRBD2. The J segment lost 6 bases and the V segment lost 3 bases, leaving 5 bases of the junction unmatched. CDR1 SGHTA and CDR2 FQGNSA come from the germline V gene. The CDR3 is made up of 14 amino acids. The CDR3: CASSFPSGRAEQYF. The CDR3 DNA follows: TGTGCCAGCAGCTTCCCTAGCGGGAGAGCCGAGCAGTACTTC.

The chain recombines TRBV29-1 with TRBJ1-2; the D is unclear. V shed 6 bases and J shed 2 bases, with 7 bases lying between them. CDR3 length: 11 residues. Germline V CDR1 and CDR2: SQVTM, ANQGSEA. This CDR3 is CSVTENYGYTF. The DNA of the CDR3 is TGCAGCGTCACGGAAAACTATGGCTACACCTTC.

This clonotype was seen once. One end of the junction varies from germline; a read error may be responsible. DNA for the CDR3: TGTGCTAGCAGCTTAGGACGCGGGGGAGGAGCGACCCAGTACTTC. Translation gives CASSLGRGGGATQYF. The chain links TRBV7-7 to TRBJ2-5, with TRBD2 matching over 7 bases. The CDR3 loop spans 15 amino acids. Germline assignment: CDR1 SSHAT and CDR2 FNYEAQ (reference sequence).

There are a few counts of this clonotype. This chain connects TRBV4-3 to TRBJ2-3, with 12 bases lining up with TRBD2. CDR1 and CDR2 from the germline V gene are LGHNA and YSLEER. The CDR3 runs 15 residues. V dropped 3 bases and J dropped 6; count of bases not matched to a gene: 4. The CDR3 region is CASSHSGTSGDTQYF. The CDR3 DNA sequence: TGCGCCAGCAGCCACTCAGGGACTAGCGGGGATACGCAGTATTTT.

Turning to this clonotype: This clone may be a read error of a much larger clone one base away. V usage is TRBV2 and J usage is TRBJ2-7; no reliable D call. Germline assignment: CDR1 SNHLY and CDR2 FYNNEI. V was shortened by 6 bases and J by 6 bases, with 12 bases between the two germline ends. This CDR3 contains 12 residues. The CDR3 DNA sequence: TGTGCCAGCAGAGGGCCAAATCGCGAGCAGTACTTC. It translates to CASRGPNREQYF. Full variable domain (missing parts from reference TRBV2 and TRBJ2-7): EPEVTQTPSHQVTQMGQEVILRCVPISNHLYFYWYRQILGQKVEFLVSFYNNEISEKSEIFDDQFSVERPDGSNFTLKIRSTKLEDSAMYFCASRGPNREQYFGPGTRLTVT.

This clonotype was seen repeatedly, ten times or more. The rearrangement uses TRBV28 and TRBJ1-5; 7 positions agree with TRBD1. Germline V lookup: CDR1 MDHEN, CDR2 SYDVKM. V gave up 6 bases and J gave up 0 bases; unmatched junction bases: 5. This CDR3 is built from 15 residues. CDR3 sequence (DNA): TGTGCCAGCAGATCGGGACAGTATAGCAATCAGCCCCAGCATTTT. Residues: CASRSGQYSNQPQHF.

CDR3: CASSFGEGSPLHF. CDR3 nucleotides: TGTGCCAGTAGTTTCGGAGAAGGATCACCCCTCCACTTT. This rearrangement joins TRBV19 to TRBJ1-6; unclear D gene. The CDR3 loop spans 13 amino acids. Germline CDR1 is LNHDA and CDR2 is SQIVND (reference sequence). The V end lost 5 bases, the J end lost 10 bases, and 12 bases lay between the germline ends.